This T cell receptor (beta chain) was sequenced for a study of cytomegalovirus exposure and HLA in healthy donors. Study-level points and caveats: Across all donors, roughly uniform sequencing depth was an assumption of the presence/absence analyses. From TCR beta sequences, most subjects' HLA-A and HLA-B alleles were reportedly predicted accurately. Being indistinguishable, some V segments were excluded, TRBV6-2 and TRBV6-3 among them. The authors listed some 150 TCR beta chains as cytomegalovirus-associated.

CDR1 MNHEY and CDR2 SMNVEV come from the germline V gene (reference sequence). The CDR3 covers 13 residues. Trimming shortened V by 5 bases and J by 6 bases, and 13 bases separated the two germline ends. A note on this clone: What it binds is not known.

PCR was performed using 60 Vbeta and 13 Jbeta primers. The method was immunoSEQ multiplex PCR; TCRdb's version includes in-frame clones alone and lacks a portion of them. The sample holds about 200,000 clones, roughly 73% seen once. The rearrangement joins TRBV27 to TRBJ1-1; D might be TRBD1 (5 bases). Sequencing was done on a sample of PBMCs. This sequence originates from a woman aged 25 to 39 in good health and CMV-seronegative. The DNA for the CDR3 is TGTGCCAGCAGTCCAAACTGGGGGGCTGAAGCTTTCTTT. This codes for CASSPNWGAEAFF.